This TCR beta chain was recovered during a study of blood T cell repertoires in COVID-19. Study overall: The United States, Italy and Spain supplied acute and convalescent COVID-19 samples. Nucleic acid was either cDNA or gDNA, and it came from T cells, B-cell-depleted T cells, or PBMCs.

CDR1 and CDR2 from the germline V gene are SGHRS and YFSETQ. This CDR3 is built from 15 residues. V dropped 3 bases and J dropped 6; count of bases not matched to a gene: 7. Per the original methods: Reference gene primer amplification gave estimated nucleated cell counts. The protocol was immunoSEQ multiplex PCR, while the TCRdb copy is restricted to in-frame clones and leaves out a portion. Clone size and the V and J calls come from that table; the DNA yielded D and trimming. The sample lists 70,000 to 90,000 clones, 84% seen once, with approximately 10% in the top ten. Sample: peripheral blood. V is TRBV5-1 and J is TRBJ1-1; 11 nucleotides match TRBD1. The receptor was isolated from a human donor in a cohort sampled during active COVID-19. This CDR3 is CASSSGTGGTSEAFF. The CDR3 DNA reads as TGCGCCAGCAGCTCCGGGACAGGGGGTACCTCTGAAGCTTTCTTT.